This is a list of T cell receptor beta chains from one sample in a study of T cells after yellow fever vaccination. From the 5' RACE reads, TCRdb called clonotypes with MiXCR, one entry per CDR3 protein. This sample has some 390,000 distinct CDR3 sequences; 6% to 8% occur once, and the top ten carry roughly 15%. The sequencing used PBMCs, collected 5 days after the yellow fever booster vaccination. The receptors come from a young man who received the YFV17D yellow fever vaccine. CDR3s include the opening cysteine and the closing phenylalanine or tryptophan. The order of the fields is CDR3 DNA, CDR3 protein, D gene, V gene, J gene, clone size. The D gene is left open where the match is weak. The size field is filled for only some rows; it gives once, few, many or a size class.

TGTGCCAGTAGAGGAGGGATGGCAGATACGCAGTATTTT	CASRGGMADTQYF	-	TRBV7-2	TRBJ2-3	many
TGTGCCTACTATAGGCAAACCTACAATGAGCAGTTCTTC	CAYYRQTYNEQFF	-	TRBV30	TRBJ2-1	-
TGTGCCAGCAGCCCTTGGACTAGCGGGAGTATGAACATTCAGTACTTC	CASSPWTSGSMNIQYF	TRBD2	TRBV7-2	TRBJ2-4	many
TGTGCCAGCTCACCATATCTAGAAACTGGGAATGAGCAGTTCTTC	CASSPYLETGNEQFF	-	TRBV18	TRBJ2-1	many
TGTGCCAGCAGTTACAGGGGGGATTCACCCCTCCACTTT	CASSYRGDSPLHF	TRBD1	TRBV27	TRBJ1-6	few
TGTGCCAGCAGCTTAGAACAAAGCGGGAGGGAGTACGAGCAGTACTTC	CASSLEQSGREYEQYF	TRBD2	TRBV7-6	TRBJ2-7	many
TGCAGTGCTAAGGAGGAGGGGGATGGCTACACCTTC	CSAKEEGDGYTF	-	TRBV20-1	TRBJ1-2	few
TGTGCCAGCGCTTCCCAAAAGGGTGAGCAGTTCTTC	CASASQKGEQFF	-	TRBV12-3/TRBV12-4	TRBJ2-1	many
TGTGCCAGCAGTTACCTAGGACAGGGAGGGAATGAGCAGTTCTTC	CASSYLGQGGNEQFF	-	TRBV12-3/TRBV12-4	TRBJ2-1	-
TGCGCCAGCTCCCGAGGGACCGCCAACACCGGGGAGCTGTTTTTT	CASSRGTANTGELFF	-	TRBV5-1	TRBJ2-2	-
TGCAGTGCTAGCCGGGACAGGGCTAATCTAGGCTACACCTTC	CSASRDRANLGYTF	TRBD1	TRBV20-1	TRBJ1-2	few
TGTGCCATCAAGGGGGATCTACAAGAGACCCAGTACTTC	CAIKGDLQETQYF	-	TRBV10-3	TRBJ2-5	-
TGCAGTGCCCAACGGGGAGAGTCTCGCAATCAGCCCCAGCATTTT	CSAQRGESRNQPQHF	-	TRBV20-1	TRBJ1-5	few
TGCGCCAGCAGTATTGGCGGGACAGGAGTGATCAATGAGCAGTTCTTC	CASSIGGTGVINEQFF	TRBD1	TRBV5-1	TRBJ2-1	many
TGTGCCAGCATCGCCGGGACATGGGCTACTGAAGCTTTCTTT	CASIAGTWATEAFF	-	TRBV12-3/TRBV12-4	TRBJ1-1	few
TGCGCCAGCAGCCAAGATCCCCGGACAGGGGCCCTCCACTTT	CASSQDPRTGALHF	TRBD1	TRBV4-3	TRBJ1-6	many
TGTGCCAGCAGTCAGCCCCAACTAGCGGGAGATTTTGAGCAGTTCTTC	CASSQPQLAGDFEQFF	TRBD2	TRBV28	TRBJ2-1	few
TGTGCCAGCAGCCCCGGACTAGCGGGAGTTGGATACGAGCAGTACTTC	CASSPGLAGVGYEQYF	TRBD2	TRBV4-2	TRBJ2-7	few
TGTGCCAGCAGTCAGGGATATGACGAGCAGTACTTC	CASSQGYDEQYF	-	TRBV6-1	TRBJ2-7	many
TGTGCCAGCAGCGTATACTCCGGGACAGGGAATCAGCCCCAGCATTTT	CASSVYSGTGNQPQHF	TRBD1	TRBV5-6	TRBJ1-5	few
TGTGCCAGCAGTTACCACTACAATGAGCAGTTCTTC	CASSYHYNEQFF	-	TRBV6-6	TRBJ2-1	-
TGTGCCTGGAGTCCCCCTCTGGGTGAGCAGTTCTTC	CAWSPPLGEQFF	-	TRBV30	TRBJ2-1	few
TGTGCCATCAGTTCTAGCGCGAGGCAGGCCTACGAGCAGTACTTC	CAISSSARQAYEQYF	-	TRBV10-3	TRBJ2-7	many
TGTGCCAGCAGCGCCCTCTACCCACCGGGGGAGCAGTACTTC	CASSALYPPGEQYF	-	TRBV7-6	TRBJ2-7	few
TGCAGTGCTAGACTCCCCAGGACTGAAGCTTTCTTT	CSARLPRTEAFF	-	TRBV20-1	TRBJ1-1	many
TGCAGTGCCCCCCCCAGTAGCAATCAGCCCCAGCATTTT	CSAPPSSNQPQHF	-	TRBV20-1	TRBJ1-5	many
TGTGCCAGCAGCGTAGACCGAGGTGACAGCAACTATGGCTACACCTTC	CASSVDRGDSNYGYTF	-	TRBV9	TRBJ1-2	many
TGCAGCGTTGATACCGGACTAGCACCTCCAGAGACCCAGTACTTC	CSVDTGLAPPETQYF	TRBD2	TRBV29-1	TRBJ2-5	-
TGCAGTGCTCCGTTGACAGGGAACTCCGCAGATACGCAGTATTTT	CSAPLTGNSADTQYF	TRBD1	TRBV20-1	TRBJ2-3	many
TGTGCCAGCAGCGGGTCCGGGACAGGGGGCGCCGAGCAGTACTTC	CASSGSGTGGAEQYF	TRBD1	TRBV9	TRBJ2-7	few
TGCAGTGCTAGGAATGGGATGGCTGTGGGAGATACGCAGTATTTT	CSARNGMAVGDTQYF	-	TRBV20-1	TRBJ2-3	many
TGTGCCAGCGGGAAATGGGGGGAGAACACTGAAGCTTTCTTT	CASGKWGENTEAFF	-	TRBV5-6	TRBJ1-1	many
TGTGCCAGCAGCACGGACGGGACCTACGAGCAGTACTTC	CASSTDGTYEQYF	-	TRBV12-3/TRBV12-4	TRBJ2-7	many
TGCGCCAGCAGCGACAGGGGACGGGGCGCCGGGGAGCTGTTTTTT	CASSDRGRGAGELFF	TRBD1	TRBV4-3	TRBJ2-2	-
TGCAGCGTTGGCGGAAACAGATATGGAAACACCATATATTTT	CSVGGNRYGNTIYF	-	TRBV29-1	TRBJ1-3	few
TGTGCCAGCAGTTCCCGGGGGTCGCCCAGAGCGGAGACCCAGTACTTC	CASSSRGSPRAETQYF	-	TRBV6-2/TRBV6-3	TRBJ2-5	-
TGCAGTGCTACCTCCTCCCTAGCGGGAGCTATTGAGCAGTTCTTC	CSATSSLAGAIEQFF	TRBD2	TRBV20-1	TRBJ2-1	few
TGCAGTGCTAGAGCGGGCGGGAGTGAACCTCCCGAGCAGTACTTC	CSARAGGSEPPEQYF	TRBD2	TRBV20-1	TRBJ2-7	-
TGTGCCAGCAGCCCAGGTTACCCACAAGAGACCCAGTACTTC	CASSPGYPQETQYF	-	TRBV7-9	TRBJ2-5	few
TGCAGTGCTCCATCCCAGGGTGCTTCAAAGACCCAGTACTTC	CSAPSQGASKTQYF	-	TRBV20-1	TRBJ2-5	many
TGTGCCATCAGTAGTAAGGGCGGCTATGGCTACACCTTC	CAISSKGGYGYTF	-	TRBV10-3	TRBJ1-2	few
TGCGCCAGCAGCTCCTCCCAGGGCACAGTTACGCAGTATTTT	CASSSSQGTVTQYF	-	TRBV5-1	TRBJ2-3	once
TGTGCCAGCAAGACAGGCAGCTCTGGAAACACCATATATTTT	CASKTGSSGNTIYF	-	TRBV6-1	TRBJ1-3	few
TGCAGTGCTAGTGGGACAGGGAACACAGATACGCAGTATTTT	CSASGTGNTDTQYF	TRBD1	TRBV20-1	TRBJ2-3	many
TGTGCCAGCGCGGGACAGGGGGACTTAAGGACAGATACGCAGTATTTT	CASAGQGDLRTDTQYF	TRBD1	TRBV28	TRBJ2-3	few
TGTGCCAGCAGCCGACAAACAGGGGGCCCCCGTTACGAGCAGTACTTC	CASSRQTGGPRYEQYF	TRBD1	TRBV7-9	TRBJ2-7	few
TGCGCCAGCAGCCCAGCTAGTAACTACGAGCAGTACTTC	CASSPASNYEQYF	-	TRBV5-1	TRBJ2-7	few
TGCAGTGCTATAGCGGGAGGAAACACCGGGGAGCTGTTTTTT	CSAIAGGNTGELFF	TRBD2	TRBV20-1	TRBJ2-2	few
TGTGCCAGCAGCCAGACAGGGGGTTATGAGCAGTTCTTC	CASSQTGGYEQFF	TRBD1	TRBV11-2	TRBJ2-1	many
TGTGCCAGTAGTATAGAAGGCAGTTCCACCGGGGAGCTGTTTTTT	CASSIEGSSTGELFF	-	TRBV19	TRBJ2-2	-
TGTGCCACCAGCAGAGGATGGGGGACAACAACGGACAATGAGCAGTTCTTC	CATSRGWGTTTDNEQFF	-	TRBV15	TRBJ2-1	-
TGTGCCAGCGGCGAGATCCGGCCTATCAATGAGCAGTTCTTC	CASGEIRPINEQFF	-	TRBV7-2	TRBJ2-1	many
TGTGCCAGCAGCCAAGGGCCGATAAATGAGCAGTTCTTC	CASSQGPINEQFF	-	TRBV3-1	TRBJ2-1	few
TGTGCCAGCAGCTTGCCAGAGCGGGGCACAGATACGCAGTATTTT	CASSLPERGTDTQYF	-	TRBV5-4	TRBJ2-3	-
TGTGCCAGCAGTTCCCGACGGCGCGGTTGGGACGAGCAGTACTTC	CASSSRRRGWDEQYF	-	TRBV12-3/TRBV12-4	TRBJ2-7	-
TGCTGTGCTAGCCGGGACAGGGGGCTCGACGAGCAGTACTTC	CCASRDRGLDEQYF	TRBD1	TRBV20-1	TRBJ2-7	-
TGTGCCAGCAGTTTATCCGGCGGGACAGCGGCAGATACGCAGTATTTT	CASSLSGGTAADTQYF	-	TRBV27	TRBJ2-3	many